The rows below give T cell receptor beta chains drawn from one sample of a study of T cells in Graves' hyperthyroidism and ophthalmopathy. From the multiplex PCR reads, TCRdb called clonotypes with MiXCR, one entry per CDR3 protein. The sample holds a few hundred thousand distinct CDR3 sequences, less than 20% seen once. Sample: blood. All receptors come from a woman aged 25 to 39 with Graves' hyperthyroidism. Each CDR3 is given with its conserved first and last residue. Each record gives: clone size, D gene, V gene, J gene, CDR3 DNA, CDR3 protein. The D gene is left open where the match is weak. A clone size is listed for some rows: how often the clone was seen (once, few, many), or a class if it is expanded.

size: many; D: -; V: TRBV6-1; J: TRBJ2-2; DNA: TGTGCCAGCATTCGTCCAGATACCGGGGAGCTGTTTTTT; CDR3: CASIRPDTGELFF
size: -; D: -; V: TRBV19; J: TRBJ2-2; DNA: TGTGCCAGTAGAAAAGCGGGCAACACCGGGGAGCTGTTTTTT; CDR3: CASRKAGNTGELFF
size: few; D: -; V: TRBV14; J: TRBJ2-1; DNA: TGTGCCAGCAGCCGTCCAAACGAACTCCCTGAGCAGTTCTTC; CDR3: CASSRPNELPEQFF
size: -; D: -; V: TRBV6-1; J: TRBJ2-5; DNA: TGTGCCAGCAGTCCCGGACCTTGGGAGACCCAGTACTTC; CDR3: CASSPGPWETQYF
size: few; D: -; V: TRBV6-1; J: TRBJ1-3; DNA: TGTGCCAGCAACCCAAAGAACTCTGGAAACACCATATATTTT; CDR3: CASNPKNSGNTIYF
size: few; D: TRBD2; V: TRBV30; J: TRBJ2-3; DNA: TGTGCCTGGACGAGGGGACTAGCAGGGGATACGCAGTATTTT; CDR3: CAWTRGLAGDTQYF
size: -; D: TRBD2; V: TRBV3-1; J: TRBJ2-2; DNA: TGTGCCAGCAGCCAAGATACACTAGCGGGAGTGGTCGGGGAGCTGTTTTTT; CDR3: CASSQDTLAGVVGELFF
size: few; D: -; V: TRBV10-3; J: TRBJ2-7; DNA: TGTGCCATCAGTGAGGGCGGTTACGAGCAGTACTTC; CDR3: CAISEGGYEQYF
size: many; D: -; V: TRBV11-2; J: TRBJ2-7; DNA: TGTGCCAGCAGCTTGCTGGTCTCGATCTCCTACGAGCAGTACTTC; CDR3: CASSLLVSISYEQYF
size: -; D: TRBD2; V: TRBV4-2; J: TRBJ2-1; DNA: TGTGCCAGCAGCCAATTGCGGGAGGGGTACAATGAGCAGTTCTTC; CDR3: CASSQLREGYNEQFF
size: -; D: TRBD2; V: TRBV4-1; J: TRBJ2-3; DNA: TGCGCCAGCAGCCAAGAGTTTAGCGGGAGTCCAGATACGCAGTATTTT; CDR3: CASSQEFSGSPDTQYF
size: -; D: -; V: TRBV13; J: TRBJ2-1; DNA: TGTGCCAGCAGCCTAGGTTTGGTGGCCCCCTACAATGAGCAGTTCTTC; CDR3: CASSLGLVAPYNEQFF
size: many; D: -; V: TRBV7-2; J: TRBJ1-1; DNA: TGTGCCAGCAGCTTAGATGCGGACACTGAAGCTTTCTTT; CDR3: CASSLDADTEAFF
size: many; D: -; V: TRBV25-1; J: TRBJ1-1; DNA: TGTGCCAGCAGTGAACGGGGAAAGAACACTGAAGCTTTCTTT; CDR3: CASSERGKNTEAFF
size: -; D: -; V: TRBV11-2; J: TRBJ2-4; DNA: TGTGCCAGCAGCTTAGAATTTGGGAACATTCAGTACTTC; CDR3: CASSLEFGNIQYF
size: many; D: -; V: TRBV7-2; J: TRBJ2-3; DNA: TGTGCCAGCAGCTTAGTGTCTAGCGTCACAGATACGCAGTATTTT; CDR3: CASSLVSSVTDTQYF
size: few; D: TRBD2; V: TRBV7-9; J: TRBJ2-1; DNA: TGTGCCAGCAGCTCTAGCCGGGGACTAGCGGAAGACAATGAGCAGTTCTTC; CDR3: CASSSSRGLAEDNEQFF
size: -; D: -; V: TRBV15; J: TRBJ1-2; DNA: TGTGCCACCAGCAGAGATTCTCAGGGCCATGTCAAGAACTATGGCTACACCTTC; CDR3: CATSRDSQGHVKNYGYTF
size: many; D: -; V: TRBV6-2/TRBV6-3; J: TRBJ2-1; DNA: TGTGCCAGCAGTCGACAGGCGCTCTCCTACAATGAGCAGTTCTTC; CDR3: CASSRQALSYNEQFF
size: many; D: TRBD1; V: TRBV6-5; J: TRBJ1-1; DNA: TGTGCCAGCAGTTACCTCGGGACAGCAATGGACACTGAAGCTTTCTTT; CDR3: CASSYLGTAMDTEAFF
size: many; D: -; V: TRBV18; J: TRBJ2-3; DNA: TGTGCCAGCTCACCAACTACTAGTACGACAGATACGCAGTATTTT; CDR3: CASSPTTSTTDTQYF
size: many; D: TRBD1; V: TRBV27; J: TRBJ1-1; DNA: TGTGCCAGCAGTCGGACAGGGGGCCCCGTCCCGATACACTCTTCCCACCTCACTGAAGCTTTCTTT; CDR3: CASSRTGGPVPIHSSHLTEAFF